The clone carrying this T cell receptor (beta chain) was counted once. Antigen: not known. V shed 7 bases and J shed 0 bases, with 10 bases lying between them. Germline-derived CDR1 and CDR2 are LNHDA and SQIVND (reference sequence). The CDR3 is 14 residues long. This table comes from immunoSEQ multiplex PCR, and its TCRdb copy is limited to in-frame clones, with some not included. Of approximately 30,000 clones in the sample, about 80% were seen once. The source of the sample is a study of vaccination effects on CD4 cells after COVID-19. The study's findings and limits: Both infection-induced and vaccine-induced clones contracted markedly at late post-vaccination timepoints.

Sequencing in the ViraFEST assay came after antigen-specific CD4+ T cells had been expanded with viral peptide pools, which were used to stimulate PBMC. Following culture for around 10 days, CD4+ T cells were isolated. Nucleocapsid antibodies were negative in the vaccine recipients, who had never had SARS-CoV-2 infection. The material was CD4+ T cells from PBMCs cultured with HCoV-OC43 spike peptides, obtained before COVID-19 vaccination. Indicated subset: HCoV-OC43 spike overlapping peptide pool stimulation. The chain carries TRBV19 and TRBJ2-4; D is unresolved. This clonotype was sampled from a human donor who received a COVID-19 vaccine. In nucleotides, the CDR3 is TGTGCCAGTAACCGTGGAATAGCCAAAAACATTCAGTACTTC. The encoded protein is CASNRGIAKNIQYF.